Reported below is one T cell receptor (beta chain). This receptor's antigen is unknown. No qualities accompany the bases; no much larger clone lies one base away. This specimen comes from a study of CD8 T cells in Susac syndrome (dated by TCRdb to between 2017 and 2020). Regarding the complete study: The study used repertoire sequencing to test whether antigen drove CD8+ T cell activation and differentiation in Susac syndrome. The clonality of the CD8+ T cell repertoire was compared across over 9 healthy donors, about 14 Susac syndrome patients and under 18 multiple sclerosis patients. Overall results and qualifications from the work: The number of individuals in the TCR sequencing and HLA analysis was recognized as being relatively small.

Peripheral blood CD8+ and CD4+ T cells from healthy donors, Susac syndrome patients and multiple sclerosis patients were profiled using high-throughput TCR beta sequencing. Multiple sclerosis controls were treatment-naive patients with stable or active relapsing-remitting disease fulfilling revised McDonald criteria. Bulk CD8+ and CD4+ T cells were purified by magnetic negative isolation, whereas CD8+ TEMRA cells were enriched by FACS. Blood was collected in EDTA tubes and processed within 24 hours, with PBMCs isolated through density gradient centrifugation. PBMCs intended for TCR sequencing were frozen in liquid nitrogen and were later thawed in a 37 degrees C water bath. The sorted or isolated CD4+, CD8+ and CD8+ TEMRA cells reached a purity of at least 90%. The V end loses 0 bases and the J end loses 2 bases, and a stretch of 15 bases separates them. Via the germline V gene, CDR1 is SGHVS and CDR2 FQNEAQ. The CDR3 has 17 amino acids, counting the end cysteine and phenylalanine. Here the CDR3 DNA is all that survives: 51 bases in frame from base 1.

RNA was extracted using the RNeasy kit, and about 0.45 to 1 ug of the RNA was reverse transcribed with random hexamers. The immunoSEQ multiplex PCR assay, covering 54 Vbeta and 13 Jbeta segments, was used to amplify TCR beta CDR3 regions. Bias from PCR amplification was corrected by using a synthetic template baseline for primer optimization and for computational correction. As for the authors' bioinformatics: Reads were annotated to V, D and J genes according to IMGT and were analyzed with immunoSEQ Analyzer, with only productive sequences retained. Clonality was calculated as one minus the Shannon entropy normalized by log2 of the number of productive unique sequences. For each patient and control, public and private clones were evaluated within the 100 most prevalent clones. A clone was defined as Susac-specific if it was absent from the healthy and MS cohorts, from about a thousand published viral clones and from other ImmuneACCESS disease sequences. Starting from the raw public reads, TCRdb applied fastp trimming at Q25, assembled clones with MiXCR and retained in-frame beta chains. All rows with the same CDR3 protein become a single entry with the most common DNA and genes. TCRdb's processing, not the authors', yielded these V and J calls. The sample table lists 130,000 or so distinct CDR3 sequences, roughly 89% of them with a count of one. Approximately 0.24% of the sample goes to the ten largest clones.

The sample comprised CD8+ T cells from PBMCs. This receptor was taken from a human donor with multiple sclerosis. The receptor chain draws on TRBV7-8 and TRBJ2-3, with TRBD2 perhaps the D gene, on 6 matching bases. The base sequence is TGTGCCAGCAGCTTAGCAATAGCGGAGGGAACCACAGATACGCAGTATTTT. Its protein product is CASSLAIAEGTTDTQYF. Reference TRBV7-8 and TRBJ2-3 proteins supply the regions before and after the CDR3; the full variable domain is: GAGVSQSPRYKVAKRGQDVALRCDPISGHVSLFWYQQALGQGPEFLTYFQNEAQLDKSGLPSDRFFAERPEGSVSTLKIQRTQQEDSAVYLCASSLAIAEGTTDTQYFGPGTRLTVL.